A selection of T cell receptor beta chains follows, all from one sample in a study of blood T cell repertoires in COVID-19. The method was immunoSEQ multiplex PCR; TCRdb's version includes in-frame clones alone and lacks a portion of them. The table lists 84,000 or so clones, more than 70% of them singletons. The sequencing input was peripheral blood. The receptors originated from a man older than 75 with active or convalescent COVID-19. Both conserved end residues are part of each CDR3. The D gene is left open where the match is weak. Expanded clones get a size class; other rows say once, few or many, or leave the size out.

abundance: NA
v_gene: TRBV7-8
j_gene: TRBJ2-1
d_gene: TRBD2
CDR3aa: CASSRPGLAYNEQFF
CDR3nt: TGTGCCAGCAGCCGGCCGGGACTAGCCTACAATGAGCAGTTCTTC

abundance: few
v_gene: TRBV10-3
j_gene: TRBJ1-5
d_gene: TRBD1
CDR3aa: CAISEAQGSLGPQHF
CDR3nt: TGTGCCATCAGTGAGGCACAGGGGTCCTTGGGGCCCCAGCATTTT

abundance: NA
v_gene: TRBV2
j_gene: TRBJ1-1
d_gene: NA
CDR3aa: CASSIQGALGAFF
CDR3nt: TGTGCCAGCAGCATACAGGGCGCTTTAGGAGCTTTCTTT

abundance: NA
v_gene: TRBV19
j_gene: TRBJ1-1
d_gene: NA
CDR3aa: CASKPGHGNTEAFF
CDR3nt: TGTGCCAGTAAACCGGGACACGGGAACACTGAAGCTTTCTTT

abundance: NA
v_gene: TRBV5-1
j_gene: TRBJ1-4
d_gene: TRBD1
CDR3aa: CASSLVGGWEKLFF
CDR3nt: TGCGCCAGCAGCTTGGTAGGGGGCTGGGAAAAACTGTTTTTT

abundance: NA
v_gene: TRBV12-3/TRBV12-4
j_gene: TRBJ1-2
d_gene: TRBD1
CDR3aa: CASSRTTGEGYTF
CDR3nt: TGTGCCAGCAGCCGAACGACAGGGGAGGGCTACACCTTC

abundance: NA
v_gene: TRBV4-1
j_gene: TRBJ2-1
d_gene: TRBD2
CDR3aa: CASSLRTGTSLTNEQFF
CDR3nt: TGCGCCAGCAGCCTTAGAACCGGGACTAGTCTCACGAATGAGCAGTTCTTC

abundance: NA
v_gene: TRBV25-1
j_gene: TRBJ1-2
d_gene: NA
CDR3aa: CASSPGASRGYTF
CDR3nt: TGTGCCAGCAGCCCGGGAGCCTCTCGTGGCTACACCTTC

abundance: NA
v_gene: TRBV4-1
j_gene: TRBJ1-2
d_gene: NA
CDR3aa: CASSQGRGVNYGYTF
CDR3nt: TGCGCCAGCAGCCAAGGCCGCGGGGTTAACTATGGCTACACCTTC

abundance: once
v_gene: TRBV19
j_gene: TRBJ1-5
d_gene: NA
CDR3aa: CASSIAPNQPQHF
CDR3nt: TGTGCCAGTAGTATAGCCCCGAATCAGCCCCAGCATTTT

abundance: NA
v_gene: TRBV5-4
j_gene: TRBJ1-5
d_gene: NA
CDR3aa: CASSLAGVNQPQHF
CDR3nt: TGTGCCAGCAGCTTGGCAGGGGTTAACCAGCCCCAGCATTTT

abundance: once
v_gene: TRBV11-3
j_gene: TRBJ2-1
d_gene: TRBD2
CDR3aa: CASSLVGLGTSGYNEQFF
CDR3nt: TGTGCCAGCAGCTTAGTTGGCCTCGGGACTAGCGGTTACAATGAGCAGTTCTTC

abundance: NA
v_gene: TRBV7-2
j_gene: TRBJ2-3
d_gene: NA
CDR3aa: CASSLAGVRPDTQYF
CDR3nt: TGTGCCAGCAGCTTAGCGGGAGTTCGCCCAGATACGCAGTATTTT

abundance: NA
v_gene: TRBV10-3
j_gene: TRBJ1-2
d_gene: TRBD1
CDR3aa: CAISLQGRGGYTF
CDR3nt: TGTGCCATCAGCCTACAGGGGCGGGGTGGCTACACCTTC

abundance: NA
v_gene: TRBV5-4
j_gene: TRBJ2-2
d_gene: TRBD1
CDR3aa: CASTTTGGLNTGELFF
CDR3nt: TGTGCCAGCACCACAACAGGGGGCCTAAACACCGGGGAGCTGTTTTTT